This TCR beta chain was found in a study of CD8+CD57+ T cells in acquired aplastic anemia (dated by TCRdb to 2016 to 2019). For the study in its entirety: On average, sorted CD4+ and CD8+ cells yielded around 3.5 ug of extracted DNA, with a range of roughly 0.17 to 27.4 ug.

Genomic DNA was used as template for profiling of TCR beta VDJ combinations and CDR3 sequences. TCR repertoire sequencing was run on an Illumina HiSeq 2000. The source study handled its data this way. Repertoire assessment relied on Simpson's diversity index, CDR3 size and DJ length profiles, and TRBV/TRBJ rearrangement plots. The most abundant DNA sequence in the deep sequencing data was taken as the immunodominant clone. CDR3 amino acid sequences were checked for sharing between subjects and were compared against published repertoires and the VDJdb database. TCRdb handled the public reads itself, with Q25 trimming in fastp and clone calling in MiXCR, and kept productive beta chains. Rows matching on CDR3 protein sequence are summarized as one entry with the most common DNA and genes. The V and J calls here are based on TCRdb, not the publication. The sample table records 250,000 to 350,000 distinct CDR3 sequences; about 56% of these occur just once. The top ten hold 8% of the sample.

In the study, sorted CD4+ and CD8+ blood T cells from patients with severe aplastic anemia and from healthy subjects underwent deep sequencing of TCR repertoires. Ficoll-Paque density gradient centrifugation was used to isolate peripheral blood mononuclear cells. CD4+ and CD8+ T cells were sorted by FACS or magnetic beads before DNA extraction. Relative to germline, V is missing 5 bases and J is missing 6 bases, with 9 bases of the junction outside any gene match. The germline V gene yields MRHNA for CDR1 and SNTAGT for CDR2. Measured from the cysteine to the phenylalanine, the CDR3 is 14 residues long. Only the CDR3 portion is preserved as DNA: 42 bases, with reading frame beginning at the first base. Beyond this particular receptor, the publication reports: No significant difference in CD8+ Simpson's diversity was found between patients and healthy controls (P=0.060). Approximately 31 CD8+ CDR3 sequences were found in both patients and controls but appeared to be highly expressed in patients and within the immunodominant clones of the patients.

This clonotype occurred many times. This receptor's antigen is unknown. Base qualities are not recorded, but no much larger clone differs from it by a single base. The V and J segments used are TRBV6-4 and TRBJ1-1, and 7 junctional nucleotides match TRBD1. Sequenced input: sorted CD4+, CD8+, or CD8+CD57+ T cells (not recorded which) from PBMCs. This TCR was sampled from a human donor with severe aplastic anemia or a healthy control (not recorded which). This receptor has the CDR3 CASSPNPGQAEAFF. At the DNA level, the sequence is TGTGCCAGCAGTCCCAACCCCGGACAGGCTGAAGCTTTCTTT.